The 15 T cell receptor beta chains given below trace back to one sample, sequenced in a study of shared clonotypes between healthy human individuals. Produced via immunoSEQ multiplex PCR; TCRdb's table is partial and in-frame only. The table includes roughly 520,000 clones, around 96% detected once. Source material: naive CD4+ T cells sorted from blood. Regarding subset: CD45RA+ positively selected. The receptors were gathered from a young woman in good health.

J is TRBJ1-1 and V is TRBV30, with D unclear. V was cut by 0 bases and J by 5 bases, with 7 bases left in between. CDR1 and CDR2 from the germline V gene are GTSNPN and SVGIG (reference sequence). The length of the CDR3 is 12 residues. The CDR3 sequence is CAWSVTLTEAFF. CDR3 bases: TGTGCCTGGAGTGTCACGCTAACTGAAGCTTTCTTT. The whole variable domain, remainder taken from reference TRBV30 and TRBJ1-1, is SQTIHQWPATLVQPVGSPLSLECTVEGTSNPNLYWYRQAAGRGLQLLFYSVGIGQISSEVPQNLSASRPQDRQFILSSKKLLLSDSGFYLCAWSVTLTEAFFGQGTRLTVV.

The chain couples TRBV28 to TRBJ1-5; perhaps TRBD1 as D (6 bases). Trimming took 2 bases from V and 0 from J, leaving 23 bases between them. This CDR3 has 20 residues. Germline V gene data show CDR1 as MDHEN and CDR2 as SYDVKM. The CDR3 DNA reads TGTGCCAGCAGTTTACTACTTCTTGTACAGGGAGGGGATAGCAATCAGCCCCAGCATTTT. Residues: CASSLLLLVQGGDSNQPQHF. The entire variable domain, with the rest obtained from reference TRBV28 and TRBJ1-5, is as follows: DVKVTQSSRYLVKRTGEKVFLECVQDMDHENMFWYRQDPGLGLRLIYFSYDVKMKEKGDIPEGYSVSREKKERFSLILESASTNQTSMYLCASSLLLLVQGGDSNQPQHFGDGTRLSIL.

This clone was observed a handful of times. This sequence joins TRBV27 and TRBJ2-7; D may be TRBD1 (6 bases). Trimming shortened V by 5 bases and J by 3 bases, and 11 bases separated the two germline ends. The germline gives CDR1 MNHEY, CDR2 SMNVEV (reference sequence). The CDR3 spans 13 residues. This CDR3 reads CASSPWTVYEQYF. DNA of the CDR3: TGTGCCAGCAGTCCCTGGACAGTCTACGAGCAGTACTTC.

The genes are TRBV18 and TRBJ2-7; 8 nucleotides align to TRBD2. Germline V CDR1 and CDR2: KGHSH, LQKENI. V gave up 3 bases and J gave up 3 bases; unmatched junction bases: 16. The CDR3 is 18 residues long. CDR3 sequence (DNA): TGTGCCAGCTCACCCCAGACTAGCGACCTAGGAAAATTCTACGAGCAGTACTTC. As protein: CASSPQTSDLGKFYEQYF.

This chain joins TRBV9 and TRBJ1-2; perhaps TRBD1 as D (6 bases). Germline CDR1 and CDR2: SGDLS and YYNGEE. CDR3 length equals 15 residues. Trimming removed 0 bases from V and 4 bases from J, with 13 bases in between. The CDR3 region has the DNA TGTGCCAGCAGCGTAGGACAGGAAAGACTCTATGGCTACACCTTC. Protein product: CASSVGQERLYGYTF.

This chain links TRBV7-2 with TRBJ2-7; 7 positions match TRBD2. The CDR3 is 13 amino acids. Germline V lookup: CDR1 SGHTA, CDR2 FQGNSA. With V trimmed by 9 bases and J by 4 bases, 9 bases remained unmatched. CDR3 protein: CASRAGAGYEQYF. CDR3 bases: TGTGCCAGTCGGGCGGGAGCAGGATACGAGCAGTACTTC.

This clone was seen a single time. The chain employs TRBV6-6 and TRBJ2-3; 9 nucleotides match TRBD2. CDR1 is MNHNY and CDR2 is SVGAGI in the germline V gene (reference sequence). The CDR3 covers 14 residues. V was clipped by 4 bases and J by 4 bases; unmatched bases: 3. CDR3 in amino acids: CASSSREGADTQYF. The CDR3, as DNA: TGTGCCAGCAGTTCGCGGGAGGGCGCAGATACGCAGTATTTT.

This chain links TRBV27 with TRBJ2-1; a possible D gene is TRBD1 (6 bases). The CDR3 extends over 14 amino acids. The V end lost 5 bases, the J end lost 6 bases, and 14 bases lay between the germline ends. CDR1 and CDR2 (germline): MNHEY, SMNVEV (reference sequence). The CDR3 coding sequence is TGTGCCAGCAGTCCCACAGGGTCGATCAATGAGCAGTTCTTC. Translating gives CASSPTGSINEQFF.

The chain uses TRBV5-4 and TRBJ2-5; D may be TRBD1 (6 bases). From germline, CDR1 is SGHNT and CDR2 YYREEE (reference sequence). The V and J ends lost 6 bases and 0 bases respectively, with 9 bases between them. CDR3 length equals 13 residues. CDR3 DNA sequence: TGTGCCAGCACCGGGGACAACCAAGAGACCCAGTACTTC. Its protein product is CASTGDNQETQYF.

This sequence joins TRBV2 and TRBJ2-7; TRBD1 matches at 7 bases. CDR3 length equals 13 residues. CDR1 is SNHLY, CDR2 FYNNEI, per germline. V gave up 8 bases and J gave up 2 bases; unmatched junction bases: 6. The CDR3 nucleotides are TGTGCCAGCGCCGACAGGGTCACCTACGAGCAGTACTTC. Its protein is CASADRVTYEQYF.

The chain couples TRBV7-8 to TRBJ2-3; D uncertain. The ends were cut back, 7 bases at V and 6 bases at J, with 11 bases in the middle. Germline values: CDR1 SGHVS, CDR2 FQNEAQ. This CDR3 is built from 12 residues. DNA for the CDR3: TGTGCCAGCAACCGAGGTGGTGATACGCAGTATTTT. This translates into CASNRGGDTQYF. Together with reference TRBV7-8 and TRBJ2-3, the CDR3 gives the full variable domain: GAGVSQSPRYKVAKRGQDVALRCDPISGHVSLFWYQQALGQGPEFLTYFQNEAQLDKSGLPSDRFFAERPEGSVSTLKIQRTQQEDSAVYLCASNRGGDTQYFGPGTRLTVL.

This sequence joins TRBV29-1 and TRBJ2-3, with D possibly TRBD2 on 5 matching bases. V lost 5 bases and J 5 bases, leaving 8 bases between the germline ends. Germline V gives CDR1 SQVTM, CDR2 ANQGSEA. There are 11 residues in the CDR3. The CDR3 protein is CSVRRRDTQYF. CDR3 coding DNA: TGCAGCGTTCGGAGGAGAGATACGCAGTATTTT.

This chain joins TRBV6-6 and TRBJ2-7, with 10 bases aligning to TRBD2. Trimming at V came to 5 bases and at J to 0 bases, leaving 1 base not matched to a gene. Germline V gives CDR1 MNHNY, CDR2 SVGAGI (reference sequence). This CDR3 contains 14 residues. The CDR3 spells CASSASGSSYEQYF. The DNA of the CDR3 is TGTGCCAGCAGTGCTAGCGGGAGCTCCTACGAGCAGTACTTC.

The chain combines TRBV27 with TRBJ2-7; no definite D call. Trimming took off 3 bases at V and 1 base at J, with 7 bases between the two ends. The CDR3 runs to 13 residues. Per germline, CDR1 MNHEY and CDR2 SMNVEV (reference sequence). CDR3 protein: CASSLQVSYEQYF. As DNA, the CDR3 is TGTGCCAGCAGTTTGCAGGTTTCCTACGAGCAGTACTTC.

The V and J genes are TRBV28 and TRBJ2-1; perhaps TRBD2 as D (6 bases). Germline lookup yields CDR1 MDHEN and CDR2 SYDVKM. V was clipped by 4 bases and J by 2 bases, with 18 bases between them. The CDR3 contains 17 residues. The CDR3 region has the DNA TGTGCCAGCAGTTATCCCCTCATAGCGGCCGCCTACAATGAGCAGTTCTTC. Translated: CASSYPLIAAAYNEQFF.